This is a list of T cell receptor beta chains from one sample in a study of Ad26.COV2.S vaccination and SARS-CoV-2 variants. Repertoires were generated with immunoSEQ multiplex PCR, while TCRdb's copy carries only in-frame clones and drops some. This sample has 300,000 to 400,000 clones, with roughly 85% found just once. The input for sequencing was peripheral blood, taken in a trial of Ad26.COV2.S vaccine versus placebo. All receptors derive from a person between 18 and 59 years old who received the Ad26.COV2.S COVID-19 vaccine or a placebo. The CDR3 runs from the conserved cysteine through the conserved F or W. D genes are given only for firm matches. A row's size may be missing; if present it is once, few, many or a size class.

size	V	length	D	J	DNA	CDR3
NA	TRBV15	12	NA	TRBJ2-1	TGTGCCACCAGCAGAGTAGGGAATGAGCAGTTCTTC	CATSRVGNEQFF
NA	TRBV5-1	16	NA	TRBJ1-2	TGCGCCAGCAGCTTGGGAGACGGGAGACAGATGAGGGGCTACACCTTC	CASSLGDGRQMRGYTF
few	TRBV7-6	17	TRBD1	TRBJ2-1	TGTGCCAGCAGCTTAGCGCTCGGGACAGGGTTGGGTAATGAGCAGTTCTTC	CASSLALGTGLGNEQFF
NA	TRBV19	16	NA	TRBJ2-3	TGTGCCAGTAGTATAGATCGGGCGTATGCAACAGATACGCAGTATTTT	CASSIDRAYATDTQYF
once	TRBV14	14	NA	TRBJ1-2	TGTGCCAGCAGCCACCACAGCTCTGACTATGGCTACACCTTC	CASSHHSSDYGYTF
once	TRBV2	14	NA	TRBJ2-5	TGTGCCAGCAAAACGACTCGATACCAAGAGACCCAGTACTTC	CASKTTRYQETQYF
NA	TRBV5-1	14	NA	TRBJ2-5	TGCGCCAGCAGCTTCGGATGGGACGGAGAGACCCAGTACTTC	CASSFGWDGETQYF
NA	TRBV18	15	NA	TRBJ2-6	TGTGCCAGCTCACCAATAGTCTCTGGGGCCAACGTCCTGACTTTC	CASSPIVSGANVLTF
NA	TRBV9	16	NA	TRBJ2-2	TGTGCCAGCAGCTCAACCGGGACTCAGAACACCGGGGAGCTGTTTTTT	CASSSTGTQNTGELFF
NA	TRBV15	14	NA	TRBJ2-7	TGTGCCACCAGCAGAGATTTTCGGACCTACGAGCAGTACTTC	CATSRDFRTYEQYF
once	TRBV19	14	TRBD1	TRBJ2-7	TGTGCCAGTAGTGTAAACAGGGGGCTTTACGAGCAGTACTTC	CASSVNRGLYEQYF
NA	TRBV7-9	15	NA	TRBJ1-1	TGTGCCAGCAGCCTCCACGACCGGTTGGGGGATGAAGCTTTCTTT	CASSLHDRLGDEAFF
NA	TRBV29-1	14	NA	TRBJ2-7	TGCAGCGTTGAATTCGGGGGCGCCGGCGCCGAGCAGTACTTC	CSVEFGGAGAEQYF
NA	TRBV3-1/TRBV3-2	18	TRBD2	TRBJ2-5	TGTGCCAGCAGCCAGCATCCGGGACTAGCGGGAGATGCTGAGACCCAGTACTTC	CASSQHPGLAGDAETQYF
once	TRBV5-1	13	NA	TRBJ2-2	TGCGCCAGCAGCTTTGGAGGTAACGGGGAGCTGTTTTTT	CASSFGGNGELFF
NA	TRBV23-1	16	TRBD2	TRBJ2-1	TGCGCCAGCAGTCAAAGGACTAGCGGGACAATTAGTGAGCAGTTCTTC	CASSQRTSGTISEQFF
many	TRBV6-4	13	NA	TRBJ1-1	TGTGCCAGCAGCCGGACGGTGAACACTGAAGCTTTCTTT	CASSRTVNTEAFF
NA	TRBV29-1	14	TRBD2	TRBJ2-1	TGCAGCGTCAGTTGGACTAGCGGGAACGATGAGCAGTTCTTC	CSVSWTSGNDEQFF
NA	TRBV5-8	16	TRBD2	TRBJ2-2	TGTGCCAGCAGCTCCTCTGATCTAGCGGGGACCGGGGAGCTGTTTTTT	CASSSSDLAGTGELFF
few	TRBV19	16	TRBD1	TRBJ2-7	TGTGCCAGTAGTATAGCATCACAGGGGGGTACCTACGAGCAGTACTTC	CASSIASQGGTYEQYF
once	TRBV5-4	14	NA	TRBJ2-5	TGTGCCAGCAGCTTTAGACGGGGACAAGAGACCCAGTACTTC	CASSFRRGQETQYF
NA	TRBV5-1	14	NA	TRBJ1-1	TGCGCCAGCAGCGCCCGATGGGAGAACACTGAAGCTTTCTTT	CASSARWENTEAFF
NA	TRBV5-1	15	TRBD2	TRBJ2-2	TGCGCCAGCAGCTACTTAGCGGGAGCAGCCGGGGAGCTGTTTTTT	CASSYLAGAAGELFF
NA	TRBV23-1	14	NA	TRBJ2-5	TGCGCCAGCAGTCAACGGCAGGTCATCGAAACCCAGTACTTC	CASSQRQVIETQYF
NA	TRBV25-1	16	NA	TRBJ1-6	TGTGCCAGCAGTGATGCCCGGGACCGCTGGATTTCACCCCTCCACTTT	CASSDARDRWISPLHF
NA	TRBV6-2/TRBV6-3	14	TRBD1	TRBJ1-1	TGTGCCAGCAGTTACCAGGGGGCGCGCACTGAAGCTTTCTTT	CASSYQGARTEAFF
few	TRBV9	18	NA	TRBJ1-3	TGTGCCAGCAGCGTAGGGAGTGGTGGTGGGGAACGAGGAAACACCATATATTTT	CASSVGSGGGERGNTIYF
NA	TRBV20-1	10	NA	TRBJ1-1	TGCAGTGCTAGAGGTGCTGAAGCTTTCTTT	CSARGAEAFF
NA	TRBV3-1/TRBV3-2	14	NA	TRBJ2-5	TGTGCCAGCAGCCTTCTGAGGAATGGTGGGACCCAGTACTTC	CASSLLRNGGTQYF
NA	TRBV28	16	NA	TRBJ2-7	TGTGCCAGCAGTATAAACGAAGGGACGGCCTCCTACGAGCAGTACTTC	CASSINEGTASYEQYF
NA	TRBV28	12	NA	TRBJ2-2	TGTGCCAGCAGGATCGACCGCGGGGAGCTGTTTTTT	CASRIDRGELFF
NA	TRBV10-3	21	TRBD2	TRBJ2-3	TGTGCCATCAGTCCCCCCCCGGCAACTAGCGGGAGGGGGTATCCGGCAGATACGCAGTATTTT	CAISPPPATSGRGYPADTQYF
few	TRBV29-1	12	NA	TRBJ2-1	TGCAGCGTTGACCCAGACGGGAATGAGCAGTTCTTC	CSVDPDGNEQFF
NA	TRBV5-4	16	TRBD2	TRBJ2-2	TGTGCCAGCAGCACCGGACTAGCGGGAAACACCGGGGAGCTGTTTTTT	CASSTGLAGNTGELFF
NA	TRBV28	15	TRBD2	TRBJ2-7	TGTGCCAGCAGTTTAGTGACTAGCGGACTCTACGAGCAGTACTTC	CASSLVTSGLYEQYF
NA	TRBV5-1	15	TRBD2	TRBJ2-7	TGCGCCAGCAGCCCTGGGACTAGCGGTCCGTACGAGCAGTACTTC	CASSPGTSGPYEQYF
NA	TRBV6-5	13	TRBD2	TRBJ2-7	TGTGCCAGCGGGCTAGCGGGACCCTACGAGCAGTACTTC	CASGLAGPYEQYF
NA	TRBV10-3	13	NA	TRBJ1-2	TGTGCCATCGGGACACCTCCGGCGGGGGGCTACACCTTC	CAIGTPPAGGYTF
NA	TRBV19	13	NA	TRBJ2-5	TGTGCCAGTAGTATAACAGACCAAGAGACCCAGTACTTC	CASSITDQETQYF